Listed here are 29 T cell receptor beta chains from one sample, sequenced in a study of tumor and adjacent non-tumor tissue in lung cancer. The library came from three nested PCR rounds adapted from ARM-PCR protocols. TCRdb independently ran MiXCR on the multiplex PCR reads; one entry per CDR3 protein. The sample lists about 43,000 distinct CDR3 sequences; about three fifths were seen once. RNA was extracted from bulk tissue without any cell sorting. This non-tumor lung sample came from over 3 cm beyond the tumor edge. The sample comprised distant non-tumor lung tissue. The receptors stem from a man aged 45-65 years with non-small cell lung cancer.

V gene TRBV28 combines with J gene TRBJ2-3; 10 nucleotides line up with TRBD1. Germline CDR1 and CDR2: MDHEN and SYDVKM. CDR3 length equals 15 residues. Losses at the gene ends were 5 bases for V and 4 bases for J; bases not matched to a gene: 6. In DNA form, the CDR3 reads TGTGCCAGCAGTCTGACAGGGGGCGGCGCAGATACGCAGTATTTT. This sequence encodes CASSLTGGGADTQYF.

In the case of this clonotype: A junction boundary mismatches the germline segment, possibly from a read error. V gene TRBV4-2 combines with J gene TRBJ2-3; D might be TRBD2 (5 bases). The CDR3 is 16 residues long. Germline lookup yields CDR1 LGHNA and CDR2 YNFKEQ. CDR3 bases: TGTGCCAGGAGCCAAGATTTAGCGACAAGGACGGATACGCAGTATTTT. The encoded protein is CARSQDLATRTDTQYF.

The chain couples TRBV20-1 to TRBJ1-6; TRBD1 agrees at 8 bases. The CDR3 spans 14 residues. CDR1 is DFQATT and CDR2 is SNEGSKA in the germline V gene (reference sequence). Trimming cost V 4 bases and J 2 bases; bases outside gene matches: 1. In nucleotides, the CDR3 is TGCAGTGCTACCAGGGGGCCCTATAATTCACCCCTCCACTTT. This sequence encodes CSATRGPYNSPLHF.

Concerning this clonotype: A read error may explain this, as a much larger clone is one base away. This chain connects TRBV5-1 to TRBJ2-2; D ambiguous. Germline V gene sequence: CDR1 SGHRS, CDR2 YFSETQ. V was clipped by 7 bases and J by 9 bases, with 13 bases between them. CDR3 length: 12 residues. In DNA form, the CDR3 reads TGCGCCAGCGGCGCCACGTCCCGGGAGCTGTTTTTT. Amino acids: CASGATSRELFF.

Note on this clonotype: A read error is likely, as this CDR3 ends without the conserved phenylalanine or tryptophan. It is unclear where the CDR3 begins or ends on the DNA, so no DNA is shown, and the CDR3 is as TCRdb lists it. CDR3 amino acids: CSATPSTGTQYL. V is TRBV29-1 and J is TRBJ2-3. The CDR3 spans 12 residues, counting both ends. Germline values: CDR1 SQVTM, CDR2 ANQGSEA.

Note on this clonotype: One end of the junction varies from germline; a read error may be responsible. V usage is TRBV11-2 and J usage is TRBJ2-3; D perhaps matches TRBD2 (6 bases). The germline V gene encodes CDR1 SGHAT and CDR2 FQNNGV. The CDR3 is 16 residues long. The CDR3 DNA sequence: TGTGCCAGCAGCTTAGGGTCCGGGAGTAGCACAGATACCCAGTATTTT. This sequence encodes CASSLGSGSSTDTQYF.

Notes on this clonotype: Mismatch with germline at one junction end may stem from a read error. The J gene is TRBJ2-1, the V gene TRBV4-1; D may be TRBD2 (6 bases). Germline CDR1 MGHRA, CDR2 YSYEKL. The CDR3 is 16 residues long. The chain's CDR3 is CASNLKLANSYDEQFF. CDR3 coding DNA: TGCGCCAGCAACCTTAAACTAGCTAACTCCTACGATGAGCAGTTCTTC.

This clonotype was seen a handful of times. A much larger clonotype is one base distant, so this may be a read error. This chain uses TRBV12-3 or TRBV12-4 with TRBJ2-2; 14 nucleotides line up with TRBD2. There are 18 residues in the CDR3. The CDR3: CASSPTGTSGRNIGELFF. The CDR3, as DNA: TGTGCCAGCAGTCCTACCGGGACTAGCGGGAGAAACATCGGGGAGCTGTTTTTT.

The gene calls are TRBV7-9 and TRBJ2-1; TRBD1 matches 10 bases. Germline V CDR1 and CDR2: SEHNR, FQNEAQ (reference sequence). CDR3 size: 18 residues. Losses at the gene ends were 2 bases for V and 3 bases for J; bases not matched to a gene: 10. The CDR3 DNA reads TGTGCCAGCAGCTTACCTAGAAGGACAGGGGGGGACTACAATGAGCAGTTCTTC. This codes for CASSLPRRTGGDYNEQFF.

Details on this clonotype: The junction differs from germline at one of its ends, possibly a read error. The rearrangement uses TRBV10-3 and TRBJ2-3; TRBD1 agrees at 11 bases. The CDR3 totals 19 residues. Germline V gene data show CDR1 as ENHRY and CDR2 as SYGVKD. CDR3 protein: CVIREGQGAGTPWADTQYF. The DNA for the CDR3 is TGTGTCATCAGAGAAGGACAGGGGGCCGGTACCCCGTGGGCAGATACGCAGTATTTT.

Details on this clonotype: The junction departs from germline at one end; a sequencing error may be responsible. The CDR3 nucleotides are TGTAGTTTCGAACTTCTAGCGGGAGGGCAGAATGAGCAATTCTTC. Its translation: CSFELLAGGQNEQFF. V gene TRBV29-1 combines with J gene TRBJ2-1; 12 bases agree with TRBD2. Germline V gives CDR1 SQVTM, CDR2 ANQGSEA. This CDR3 comprises 15 residues.

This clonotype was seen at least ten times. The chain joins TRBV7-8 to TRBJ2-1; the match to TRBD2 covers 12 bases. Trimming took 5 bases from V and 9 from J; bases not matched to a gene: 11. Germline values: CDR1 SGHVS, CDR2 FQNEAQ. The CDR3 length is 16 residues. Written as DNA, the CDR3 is TGTGCCAGCAGCCCCTCAACTACTAGCGGGAGGACTGAGCAGTTCTTC. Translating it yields CASSPSTTSGRTEQFF.

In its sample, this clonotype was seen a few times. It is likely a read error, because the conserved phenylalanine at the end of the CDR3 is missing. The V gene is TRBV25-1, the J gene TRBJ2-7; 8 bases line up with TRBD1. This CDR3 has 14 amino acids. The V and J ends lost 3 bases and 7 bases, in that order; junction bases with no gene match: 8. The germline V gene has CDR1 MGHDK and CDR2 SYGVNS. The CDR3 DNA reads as TGTGCCAGCAGTGAGACAGGGGATTTTGCAGAGCAGTACTCC. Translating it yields CASSETGDFAEQYS.

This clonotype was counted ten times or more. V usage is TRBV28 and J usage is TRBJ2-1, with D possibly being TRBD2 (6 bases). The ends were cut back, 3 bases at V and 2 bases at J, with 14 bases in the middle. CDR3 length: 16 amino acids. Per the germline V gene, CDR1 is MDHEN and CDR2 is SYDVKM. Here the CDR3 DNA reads TGTGCCAGCAGTTTGTCCCGACTAGTCCCCTACAATGAGCAGTTCTTC. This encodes CASSLSRLVPYNEQFF. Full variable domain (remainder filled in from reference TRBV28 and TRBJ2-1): DVKVTQSSRYLVKRTGEKVFLECVQDMDHENMFWYRQDPGLGLRLIYFSYDVKMKEKGDIPEGYSVSREKKERFSLILESASTNQTSMYLCASSLSRLVPYNEQFFGPGTRLTVL.

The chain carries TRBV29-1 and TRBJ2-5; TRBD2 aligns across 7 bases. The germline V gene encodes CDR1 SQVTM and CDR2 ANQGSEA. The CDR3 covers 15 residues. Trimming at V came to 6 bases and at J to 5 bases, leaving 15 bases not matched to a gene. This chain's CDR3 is CSVDDRAGRDETQYF. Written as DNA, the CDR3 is TGCAGCGTGGACGATAGGGCAGGGAGGGATGAGACCCAGTACTTC.

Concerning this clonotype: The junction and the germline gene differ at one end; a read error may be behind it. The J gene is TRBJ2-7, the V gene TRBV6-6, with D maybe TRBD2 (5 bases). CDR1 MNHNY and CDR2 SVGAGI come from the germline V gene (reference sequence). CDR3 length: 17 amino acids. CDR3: CASSPNSGSPNSCEQYF. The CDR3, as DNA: TGTGCCAGCAGCCCCAACAGTGGGAGCCCCAACTCCTGCGAGCAGTACTTC.

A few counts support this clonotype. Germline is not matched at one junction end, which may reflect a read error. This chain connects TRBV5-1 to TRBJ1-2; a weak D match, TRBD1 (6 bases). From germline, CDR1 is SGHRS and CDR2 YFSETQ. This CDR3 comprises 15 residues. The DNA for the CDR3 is TGCACCAGCAGCTTGGCCTTGGACAGATTCTATGGCTACACCTTC. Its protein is CTSSLALDRFYGYTF.

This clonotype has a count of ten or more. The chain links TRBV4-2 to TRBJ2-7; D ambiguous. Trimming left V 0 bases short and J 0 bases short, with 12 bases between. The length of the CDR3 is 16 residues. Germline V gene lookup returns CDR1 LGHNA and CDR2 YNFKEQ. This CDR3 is CASSQDMAGSSYEQYF. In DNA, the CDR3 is TGTGCCAGCAGCCAAGATATGGCAGGATCCTCCTACGAGCAGTACTTC.

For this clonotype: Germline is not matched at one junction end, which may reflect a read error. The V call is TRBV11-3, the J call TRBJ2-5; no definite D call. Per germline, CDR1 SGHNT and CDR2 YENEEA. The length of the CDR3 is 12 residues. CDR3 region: CGSSLNQETQYF. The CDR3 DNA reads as TGTGGCAGCAGTCTAAACCAAGAGACCCAGTATTTC.

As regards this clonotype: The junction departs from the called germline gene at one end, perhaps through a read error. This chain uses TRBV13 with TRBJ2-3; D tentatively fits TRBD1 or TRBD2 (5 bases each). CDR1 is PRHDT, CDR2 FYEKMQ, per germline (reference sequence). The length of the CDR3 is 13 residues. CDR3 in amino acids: CASSRLLTGTQYF. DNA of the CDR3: TGCGCTAGCAGCCGCCTCCTCACAGGTACGCAGTATTTT.

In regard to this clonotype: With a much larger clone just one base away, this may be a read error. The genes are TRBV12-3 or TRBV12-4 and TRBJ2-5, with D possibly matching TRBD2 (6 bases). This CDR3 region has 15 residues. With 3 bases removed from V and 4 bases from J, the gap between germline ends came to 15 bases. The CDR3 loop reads CASSLWRERTETQYF. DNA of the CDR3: TGTGCCAGCAGTTTGTGGAGGGAGCGGACAGAGACCCAGTACTTC.

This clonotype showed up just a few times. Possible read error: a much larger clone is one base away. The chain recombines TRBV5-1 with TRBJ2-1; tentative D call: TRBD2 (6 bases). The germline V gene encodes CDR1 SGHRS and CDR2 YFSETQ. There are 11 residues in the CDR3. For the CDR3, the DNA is TGCGTCAGCAGCGCGGGGCGGGAGCAGTTCTTC. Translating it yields CVSSAGREQFF.

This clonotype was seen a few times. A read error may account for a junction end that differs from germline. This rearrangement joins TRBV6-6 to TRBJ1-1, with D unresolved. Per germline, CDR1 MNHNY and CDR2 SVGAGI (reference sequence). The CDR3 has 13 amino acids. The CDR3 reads CVSIPSSNTEAFF. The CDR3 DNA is TGTGTCAGTATTCCGAGCTCGAACACTGAAGCTTTTTTT.

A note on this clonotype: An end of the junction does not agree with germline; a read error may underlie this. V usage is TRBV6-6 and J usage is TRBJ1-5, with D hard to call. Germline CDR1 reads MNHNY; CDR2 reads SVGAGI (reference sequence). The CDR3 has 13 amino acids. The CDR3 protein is CASTSMVNQPQHF. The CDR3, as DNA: TGTGCCAGCACTTCGATGGTTAATCAGCCCCAACATTTT.

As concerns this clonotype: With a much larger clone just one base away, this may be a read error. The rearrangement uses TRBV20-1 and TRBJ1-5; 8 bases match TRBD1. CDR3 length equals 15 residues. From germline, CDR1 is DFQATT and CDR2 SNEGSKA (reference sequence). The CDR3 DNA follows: TGCAGTGGTAGACCGGGACAGGCTTACAATCAGCCCCAGCATTTT. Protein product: CSGRPGQAYNQPQHF.

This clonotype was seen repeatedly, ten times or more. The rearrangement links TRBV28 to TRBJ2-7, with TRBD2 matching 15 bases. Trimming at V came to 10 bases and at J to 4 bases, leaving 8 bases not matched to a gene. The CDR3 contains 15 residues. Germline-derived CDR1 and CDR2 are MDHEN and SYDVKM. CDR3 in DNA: TGTGCCACTCAAGGACTAGCGGGAGGGGAATACGAGCAGTACTTC. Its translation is CATQGLAGGEYEQYF. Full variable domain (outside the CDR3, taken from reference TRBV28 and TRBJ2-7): DVKVTQSSRYLVKRTGEKVFLECVQDMDHENMFWYRQDPGLGLRLIYFSYDVKMKEKGDIPEGYSVSREKKERFSLILESASTNQTSMYLCATQGLAGGEYEQYFGPGTRLTVT.

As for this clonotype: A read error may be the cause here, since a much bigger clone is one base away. The CDR3 nucleotides read TGTGCCTGGGAAAGGGGCGGGAACACTGAAGCTTTCTTT. This gives the protein CAWERGGNTEAFF. The chain joins TRBV30 to TRBJ1-1; D may be TRBD1 (5 bases). The CDR3 sequence is 13 residues long. V dropped 5 bases and J dropped 1 base, with 11 bases sitting between them. Germline V gene lookup returns CDR1 GTSNPN and CDR2 SVGIG (reference sequence).

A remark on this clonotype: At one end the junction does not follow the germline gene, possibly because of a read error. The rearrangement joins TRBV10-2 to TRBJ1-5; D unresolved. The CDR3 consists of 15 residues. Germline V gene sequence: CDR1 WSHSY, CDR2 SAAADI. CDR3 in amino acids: CANSESTLSNKPQHF. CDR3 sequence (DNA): TGCGCCAACAGTGAGTCAACTCTTAGCAATAAGCCCCAGCATTTT.

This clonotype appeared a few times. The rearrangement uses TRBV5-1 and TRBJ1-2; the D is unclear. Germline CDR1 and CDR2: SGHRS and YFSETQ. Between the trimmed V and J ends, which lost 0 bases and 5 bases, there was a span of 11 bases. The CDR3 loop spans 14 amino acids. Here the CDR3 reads CASSLGFPRYGYTF. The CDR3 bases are TGCGCCAGCAGCTTGGGCTTCCCAAGATATGGCTACACCTTC.